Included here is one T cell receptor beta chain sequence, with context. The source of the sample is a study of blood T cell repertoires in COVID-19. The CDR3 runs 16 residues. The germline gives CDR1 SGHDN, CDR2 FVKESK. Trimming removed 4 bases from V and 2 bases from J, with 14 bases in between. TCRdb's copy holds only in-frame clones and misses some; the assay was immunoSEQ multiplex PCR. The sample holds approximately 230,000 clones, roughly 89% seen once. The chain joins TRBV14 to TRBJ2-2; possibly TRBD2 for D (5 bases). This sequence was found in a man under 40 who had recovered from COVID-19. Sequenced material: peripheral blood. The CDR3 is CASSLIWTGNTGELFF. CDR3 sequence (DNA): TGTGCCAGCAGCCTAATTTGGACTGGCAACACCGGGGAGCTGTTTTTT.